The clone carrying this T cell receptor beta chain was seen once. As yet, its antigen is unknown. This entry is derived from a study of T cells in Graves' hyperthyroidism and ophthalmopathy. General study points: Peripheral blood also featured most of the thyroid clonotypes expanded above 0.001. The model's output predicted ophthalmopathy at a median of about 6.5 months prior to onset.

From RNA transcripts, TCR beta CDR3 regions were amplified. The HTBI set primed first-round TCR CDR3 RT-PCR. TCRdb used MiXCR to reprocess the multiplex PCR reads, holding one entry per CDR3 protein. The table has roughly 500,000 distinct CDR3 sequences, approximately 24% seen once. Ophthalmopathy patients had Clinical Activity Score at least 3, NOSPECS grade at least 4, duration under 3 months. Clinical symptoms, serum thyroxine, TRAb, thyroid ultrasound and orbital computed tomography informed diagnoses. This receptor was obtained from a woman in her twenties or thirties with Graves' ophthalmopathy. Sequencing was performed on blood.

The CDR3 DNA follows: TGTGCCACCAGTGATAGTCTACAGGGGGTAGGCGCCGGGGAGCTGTTTTTT. It translates to CATSDSLQGVGAGELFF. The rearrangement uses TRBV24-1 and TRBJ2-2; 8 bases fit TRBD1. With 3 bases clipped from V and 6 bases from J, the junction kept 11 bases outside the gene matches. This CDR3 is built from 17 residues. Germline assignment: CDR1 KGHDR and CDR2 SFDVKD.